This T cell receptor beta chain was sequenced during a study of response to subunit inactivated influenza vaccine. Findings and limits, study-wide: The authors put forward the suggestion that each seasonal influenza vaccination may bring in only a limited number of new T cells.

This clonotype was detected a few times. What it binds is unknown. TCRdb called the RT-PCR reads again in MiXCR, with one record for every CDR3 protein. Found here are about 620,000 distinct CDR3 sequences, roughly 12% of them singletons; the top ten hold approximately 10%. The sample in question was PBMCs from blood, obtained on the day of vaccination. The clonotype originates from a man aged 50-60 years who received an inactivated influenza vaccine.

The CDR3 spells CASTGPSSGNTIYF. In DNA form, the CDR3 reads TGTGCCAGCACCGGACCGAGCTCTGGAAACACCATATATTTT. The J gene is TRBJ1-3, the V gene TRBV6-1, with D unclear. The length of the CDR3 is 14 residues. V gave up 7 bases and J gave up 0 bases, with 10 bases separating them. The germline gives CDR1 MNHNS, CDR2 SASEGT.